Included here is one T cell receptor (beta chain) sequence, with context. Its antigen is unknown. Germline V CDR1 and CDR2: GTSNPN, SVGIG (reference sequence). The CDR3 has 14 residues. V lost 2 bases and J lost 2, with 12 bases in between. The record originates from a study of blood T cells in healthy people across ages. Background on the study: Template switching retrieved approximately one barcoded beta molecule for each two T cells. Study observations and caveats: Age advanced and TCR beta diversity per million T cells fell, roughly linearly.

The authors ran a second PCR of about 7 to 11 cycles using a sample-barcoded 5' primer and a J-beta primer mix. Every sample returned 2.5 million or more CDR3-containing paired-end reads. One entry per CDR3 protein results from TCRdb running MiXCR on the 5' RACE reads. This sample yields roughly 800,000 distinct CDR3 sequences, of which 58% are seen a single time; approximately 21% belongs to the top ten. For every donor, a draw yielded roughly 9.3 milliliters of peripheral blood. This clonotype was sampled from a young man in good health. Specimen: blood. V and J are TRBV30 and TRBJ2-5, with D possibly matching TRBD2 (5 bases). For the CDR3, the DNA is TGTGCCTGGAGTCTATCCGGGGTACAAGAGACCCAGTACTTC. Protein: CAWSLSGVQETQYF.